This T cell receptor (beta chain) was recorded in a study of spatial heterogeneity in lung cancer. Individually, TCR cDNA molecules were each labelled with a unique molecular identifier. TCRdb used MiXCR to reprocess the 5' RACE reads, holding one entry per CDR3 protein. The table lists 3,500 to 5,500 distinct CDR3 sequences, about 5.9% of them singletons. Study conclusions and caveats: One measure, the expanded intratumoral alpha and beta TCR count, tracked tumor mutation counts.

Regarding time point: sample taken at primary tumor resection. The V end lost 7 bases, the J end lost 5 bases, and 18 bases lay between the germline ends. CDR3 size: 15 residues. By sample fraction, this clonotype is medium-sized (0.01 to 0.1%). Its antigen remains unidentified. Material: lung tumor tissue, obtained at surgery. This TCR derives from a male donor with early-stage non-small cell lung cancer. The chain couples TRBV12-3 or TRBV12-4 to TRBJ2-1, with TRBD1 as a possible D gene (5 bases). CDR3 nucleotide sequence: TGTGCCAGCACCAAATCCCAGGGATGGGACAATGAGCAGTTCTTC. It is translated as CASTKSQGWDNEQFF.